The clone carrying this T cell receptor (beta chain) showed up many times. Germline CDR1 DFQATT, CDR2 SNEGSKA (reference sequence). The CDR3 covers 13 residues. V lost 3 bases to trimming and J lost 6 bases, with 12 bases between them. 5'RACE with 10-nucleotide random UMIs produced the cDNA. MiXCR, applied by TCRdb to the 5' RACE reads, yields one record per CDR3 protein. This table holds fewer than 90,000 distinct CDR3 sequences, around 5.5% found once. This specimen belongs to a study of neurological immune-mediated disorders. Sequences were obtained from PBMCs. V is TRBV20-1 and J is TRBJ2-1; no clear D. The TCR comes from a man aged 18 to 29 with multiple sclerosis. CDR3 nucleotide sequence: TGCAGTGCTAGTCGGACGGTGCTCAATGAGCAGTTCTTC. This encodes CSASRTVLNEQFF.